These T cell receptor beta chains were read from a single sample in a study of cytotoxic CD8 clonotypes in ibrutinib-treated CLL. Data came from immunoSEQ multiplex PCR; TCRdb stores just in-frame clones and leaves some out. This table has more than 200,000 clones, 60% to 75% appearing once. This specimen consisted of PBMCs, obtained after 24 months of ibrutinib treatment. The receptors were gathered from a human donor with chronic lymphocytic leukemia. Both conserved end residues are part of each CDR3. The D gene is left open where the match is weak. A clone size is listed for some rows: how often the clone was seen (once, few, many), or a class if it is expanded.

clone_size,j_call,d_call,v_call,cdr3_aa,cdr3_nt
.,TRBJ2-1,TRBD2,TRBV18,CASSRYGTTSYNEQFF,TGTGCCAGCTCACGCTACGGGACTACCTCCTACAATGAGCAGTTCTTC
.,TRBJ2-5,.,TRBV30,CAWSVLEETQYF,TGTGCCTGGAGTGTACTGGAAGAGACCCAGTACTTC
.,TRBJ2-1,.,TRBV9,CASSVAWLSNEQFF,TGTGCCAGCAGCGTAGCTTGGCTAAGCAATGAGCAGTTCTTC
few,TRBJ1-2,TRBD1,TRBV4-1,CASSQSWDRGYGYTF,TGCGCCAGCAGCCAGTCCTGGGACAGGGGATATGGCTACACCTTC
.,TRBJ1-3,.,TRBV9,CASSGGFTSSGNTIYF,TGTGCCAGCAGCGGAGGGTTTACAAGCTCTGGAAACACCATATATTTT
.,TRBJ2-6,.,TRBV5-4,CASSLVFSRFSGANVLTF,TGTGCCAGCAGCTTGGTTTTTTCCAGATTCTCTGGGGCCAACGTCCTGACTTTC
few,TRBJ2-5,.,TRBV4-2,CASSQKQEPQETQYF,TGTGCCAGCAGCCAAAAACAGGAACCCCAAGAGACCCAGTACTTC
.,TRBJ2-2,.,TRBV7-3,CASSPALSGELFF,TGTGCCAGCAGCCCCGCATTGAGCGGGGAGCTGTTTTTT
few,TRBJ2-5,.,TRBV27,CASSLFPGIPQETQYF,TGTGCCAGCAGTTTATTCCCGGGCATTCCTCAAGAGACCCAGTACTTC
.,TRBJ2-1,TRBD2,TRBV28,CASSLITSGNHEQFF,TGTGCCAGCAGTTTAATAACTAGCGGGAATCATGAGCAGTTCTTC
.,TRBJ2-4,TRBD2,TRBV30,CAWSVPRGDLAKNIQYF,TGTGCCTGGAGTGTACCACGGGGGGATCTAGCCAAAAACATTCAGTACTTC
.,TRBJ1-1,.,TRBV29-1,CSGKAGHYTEAFF,TGCAGCGGTAAAGCGGGACACTACACTGAAGCTTTCTTT
.,TRBJ1-1,.,TRBV30,CASRMNTEAFF,TGTGCCAGTAGAATGAACACTGAAGCTTTCTTT
.,TRBJ1-2,.,TRBV27,CASSSGRGYTF,TGTGCCAGCAGTTCCGGCCGGGGCTACACCTTC
few,TRBJ2-3,.,TRBV5-1,CASSLAVGLSTDTQYF,TGCGCCAGCAGCCTTGCCGTGGGACTCAGCACAGATACGCAGTATTTT
.,TRBJ2-7,TRBD2,TRBV28,CASSLPGLASNEQYF,TGTGCCAGCAGTTTGCCGGGACTAGCGTCGAACGAGCAGTACTTC
.,TRBJ1-1,TRBD1,TRBV7-8,CASSPGQGNTEAFF,TGTGCCAGCAGCCCGGGACAGGGAAACACTGAAGCTTTCTTT
.,TRBJ1-1,TRBD1,TRBV7-9,CASSPPGGITEAFF,TGTGCCAGCAGCCCTCCAGGGGGCATTACTGAAGCTTTCTTT
.,TRBJ2-6,.,TRBV6-6,CASSYNPEANVLTF,TGTGCCAGCAGTTATAATCCTGAGGCCAACGTCCTGACTTTC
.,TRBJ2-3,.,TRBV7-9,CASGSLDTQYF,TGTGCCAGCGGGTCTCTTGATACGCAGTATTTT
few,TRBJ1-3,.,TRBV27,CASKGGLYSGNTIYF,TGTGCCAGCAAAGGGGGGTTATACTCTGGAAACACCATATATTTT
.,TRBJ2-2,TRBD1,TRBV11-3,CASSSDRVTGELFF,TGTGCCAGCAGCTCCGACAGGGTCACCGGGGAGCTGTTTTTT
.,TRBJ1-5,.,TRBV6-6,CASSLRGQPQHF,TGTGCCAGCAGTTTACGAGGTCAGCCCCAGCATTTT
few,TRBJ2-7,TRBD1,TRBV5-4,CASSTGTGEYEQYF,TGTGCCAGCAGCACCGGGACAGGGGAGTACGAGCAGTACTTC
.,TRBJ1-2,.,TRBV18,CASSPGRLNYGYTF,TGTGCCAGCTCACCGGGACGCTTAAACTATGGCTACACCTTC
.,TRBJ2-7,.,TRBV11-2,CASSLVRELYEQYF,TGTGCCAGCAGCCTAGTGAGGGAGCTCTACGAGCAGTACTTC
.,TRBJ2-3,.,TRBV6-6,CASTATRDTQYF,TGTGCCAGCACGGCAACTAGGGATACGCAGTATTTT
.,TRBJ2-7,.,TRBV6-5,CASSSGRLTTGQYF,TGTGCCAGCAGTTCGGGACGGCTGACTACCGGGCAGTACTTC
.,TRBJ1-4,.,TRBV4-2,CASSQEGARNEKLFF,TGTGCCAGCAGCCAAGAGGGGGCTAGGAATGAAAAACTGTTTTTT
.,TRBJ1-1,.,TRBV10-3,CAIQTGPGAEAFF,TGTGCCATCCAGACAGGCCCAGGAGCTGAAGCTTTCTTT
.,TRBJ2-5,TRBD2,TRBV27,CASRISGTWGETQYF,TGTGCCAGCAGGATTAGCGGGACCTGGGGGGAGACCCAGTACTTC
.,TRBJ2-7,TRBD1,TRBV5-1,CASSTARDRGLYEQYF,TGCGCCAGCAGTACTGCCCGGGACAGGGGGCTGTACGAGCAGTACTTC
.,TRBJ1-1,.,TRBV29-1,CSVARRGNTEAFF,TGCAGCGTTGCAAGGCGAGGAAACACTGAAGCTTTCTTT
few,TRBJ1-5,.,TRBV6-1,CASSPQGSNQPQHF,TGTGCCAGCAGTCCACAGGGTAGCAATCAGCCCCAGCATTTT
.,TRBJ2-6,.,TRBV10-3,CAISEDRLSSGANVLTF,TGTGCCATCAGTGAAGACAGACTTAGCTCTGGGGCCAACGTCCTGACTTTC
once,TRBJ2-7,.,TRBV9,CASSVGTLAYEQYF,TGTGCCAGCAGCGTTGGTACATTGGCCTACGAGCAGTACTTC